This passage covers 28 T cell receptor beta chains from one sample sequenced in a study of shared T cell receptors in the human thymus listed by TCRdb under 2021. The method was the immunoSEQ multiplex PCR assay. This is the immuneACCESS table as TCRdb keeps it, with only in-frame sequences that have V and J called. A part of the clones is gone; compared with another copy, unresolved V genes explain less than half, and the rest is unexplained. This sample is represented by just under 550,000 clones; about 80% of them were singletons. The top ten clones comprise about 0.013% of the sample. These data were also reused for a study on human thymus T cells.

The specimen was thymocytes. The receptors derive from a boy in the first two years of life with a congenital heart defect. Donor details come from another sample of the same person, matched by shared clones.

J is TRBJ2-4 and V is TRBV6-6; D is undetermined. V was clipped by 6 bases and J by 0 bases, with 6 bases between them. The CDR3 runs 13 residues. The germline V gene encodes CDR1 MNHNY and CDR2 SVGAGI (reference sequence). Here the CDR3 DNA reads TGTGCCAGCAGATGGCCAGCCAAAAACATTCAGTACTTC. Translated, it gives CASRWPAKNIQYF.

This chain links TRBV11-2 with TRBJ2-2; 7 nucleotides agree with TRBD2. Germline CDR1 is SGHAT and CDR2 is FQNNGV. The V and J ends lost 0 bases and 4 bases, in that order; junction bases with no gene match: 2. The CDR3 has 15 amino acids. The CDR3 nucleotides are TGTGCCAGCAGCTTAGAGTTAGCGGGCACCGGGGAGCTGTTTTTT. Its protein product is CASSLELAGTGELFF. Together with reference TRBV11-2 and TRBJ2-2, the CDR3 gives the full variable domain: EAGVAQSPRYKIIEKRQSVAFWCNPISGHATLYWYQQILGQGPKLLIQFQNNGVVDDSQLPKDRFSAERLKGVDSTLKIQPAKLEDSAVYLCASSLELAGTGELFFGEGSRLTVL.

The V gene is TRBV30, the J gene TRBJ2-7, with TRBD2 identical over 9 bases. The CDR3 contains 14 residues. V was pared by 2 bases and J by 4 bases, with 6 bases of the junction left unmatched. Germline lookup yields CDR1 GTSNPN and CDR2 SVGIG (reference sequence). The CDR3 DNA reads as TGTGCCTGGAGTAAGAGACTAGCGGAATACGAGCAGTACTTC. Translation: CAWSKRLAEYEQYF.

CDR3 DNA sequence: TGTGCCAGCAGCGTCCGGGACAGGAGGATCGAGCAGTACTTC. It is translated as CASSVRDRRIEQYF. The chain is built from TRBV5-6 and TRBJ2-7, with TRBD1 identical over 8 bases. The ends lost 4 bases at V and 6 bases at J; junction bases unmatched: 9. The CDR3 runs 14 residues. Germline V CDR1 and CDR2: SGHDT, YYEEEE.

V gene TRBV18 combines with J gene TRBJ2-3; 9 positions agree with TRBD1. The V and J ends lost 0 bases and 6 bases, in that order; junction bases with no gene match: 7. The germline V gene has CDR1 KGHSH and CDR2 LQKENI. The CDR3 consists of 16 residues. The CDR3 DNA reads as TGTGCCAGCTCACCACCCCGGGACAGGGTATCGGATACGCAGTATTTT. Its translation is CASSPPRDRVSDTQYF.

V usage is TRBV30 and J usage is TRBJ1-2, with 7 nucleotides matching TRBD1. Germline CDR1 is GTSNPN and CDR2 is SVGIG (reference sequence). This CDR3 comprises 15 residues. V shed 8 bases and J 3 bases; nucleotides not matched to a gene: 15. The CDR3 DNA reads TGTGCCCGAACCTCAGACCGCAGGGGGGACTATGGCTACACCTTC. This codes for CARTSDRRGDYGYTF.

This chain connects TRBV6-1 to TRBJ2-3; TRBD2 aligns across 11 bases. Germline CDR1 and CDR2: MNHNS and SASEGT. V gave up 4 bases and J gave up 6 bases; unmatched junction bases: 9. The CDR3 is made up of 16 amino acids. Here the CDR3 DNA reads TGTGCCAGCAGTGTCCGTAGCGGGAGGGCCATGGATACGCAGTATTTT. Its translation: CASSVRSGRAMDTQYF.

The gene calls are TRBV4-1 and TRBJ2-2; 10 nucleotides line up with TRBD1. The CDR3 is 15 residues long. V was pared by 4 bases and J by 9 bases, with 8 bases of the junction left unmatched. The germline V gene has CDR1 MGHRA and CDR2 YSYEKL. CDR3 sequence reads: CASSPSVTGGRELFF. The DNA of the CDR3 is TGCGCCAGCAGCCCGTCTGTGACAGGGGGCCGGGAGCTGTTTTTT.

This clone was detected a few times. The CDR3 spells CASSNRGNNTYEQYF. In DNA, the CDR3 is TGTGCCAGCAGTAACAGGGGCAATAATACCTACGAGCAGTACTTC. The V gene is TRBV6-1, the J gene TRBJ2-7, with 7 positions matching TRBD1. This CDR3 has 15 amino acids. Germline values: CDR1 MNHNS, CDR2 SASEGT. Trimming removed 5 bases from V and 2 bases from J; junction bases left unmatched: 9.

This chain connects TRBV5-4 to TRBJ1-1; 8 positions agree with TRBD1. With 0 bases clipped from V and 2 bases from J, the junction kept 6 bases outside the gene matches. The CDR3 length is 16 residues. Germline V CDR1 and CDR2: SGHNT, YYREEE (reference sequence). The CDR3 loop reads CASSLAADRGNTEAFF. The CDR3 DNA is TGTGCCAGCAGCTTGGCCGCAGACAGGGGAAACACTGAAGCTTTCTTT.

CDR3 coding DNA: TGTGCCAGCTACCCGGGGGGAGGGCCGTTTCAGACCCAGTACTTC. Its protein product is CASYPGGGPFQTQYF. This chain connects TRBV6-5 to TRBJ2-5; 7 nucleotides agree with TRBD2. The germline V gene has CDR1 MNHEY and CDR2 SVGAGI. The CDR3 has 15 amino acids. Trimming cost V 8 bases and J 6 bases; bases outside gene matches: 15.

The chain joins TRBV12-5 to TRBJ1-2, with TRBD1 matching 7 bases. Trimming at V came to 4 bases and at J to 7 bases, leaving 6 bases not matched to a gene. The CDR3 sequence is 13 residues long. Germline CDR1 reads LGHNT; CDR2 reads FRNRAP. Written as DNA, the CDR3 is TGTGCTAGTGGTTCAACCGACAGGGCTGGCTACACCTTC. It yields the protein CASGSTDRAGYTF.

The V gene is TRBV5-1, the J gene TRBJ2-3, with D possibly matching TRBD1 (6 bases). V lost 1 base and J 5 bases, leaving 14 bases between the germline ends. The CDR3 has 15 residues. CDR1 and CDR2 from the germline V gene are SGHRS and YFSETQ. The CDR3 spells CASSLFRGRGDTQYF. DNA for the CDR3: TGCGCCAGCAGCTTGTTCAGGGGTCGGGGAGATACGCAGTATTTT.

V is TRBV25-1 and J is TRBJ2-3, with 8 positions matching TRBD2. In germline, CDR1 is MGHDK, CDR2 SYGVNS. V lost 8 bases, J lost 6 bases, and 13 bases stayed unmatched. The CDR3 runs 15 residues. This CDR3 is CASAQSGSAWDTQYF. CDR3 sequence (DNA): TGTGCCAGCGCTCAGAGCGGGAGCGCATGGGATACGCAGTATTTT.

CDR3 DNA: TGTGCCAGCAGCTTGGGGCCGTTAAACATTCAGTACTTC. This gives the protein CASSLGPLNIQYF. The rearrangement links TRBV6-6 to TRBJ2-4, with a tentative D call TRBD1 (5 bases). V was pared by 6 bases and J by 6 bases, with 12 bases between. This CDR3 is 13 amino acids long. The germline V gene has CDR1 MNHNY and CDR2 SVGAGI (reference sequence).

The CDR3: CASGVNGESSYEQYF. The CDR3 region has the DNA TGTGCGAGCGGAGTTAACGGGGAAAGCTCCTACGAGCAGTACTTC. V gene TRBV11-2 combines with J gene TRBJ2-7, with D maybe TRBD2 (5 bases). The CDR3 is 15 amino acids. CDR1 SGHAT and CDR2 FQNNGV come from the germline V gene. The full variable domain, with the rest looked up from reference TRBV11-2 and TRBJ2-7, is EAGVAQSPRYKIIEKRQSVAFWCNPISGHATLYWYQQILGQGPKLLIQFQNNGVVDDSQLPKDRFSAERLKGVDSTLKIQPAKLEDSAVYLCASGVNGESSYEQYFGPGTRLTVT.

This clone has only one observation. The chain couples TRBV7-2 to TRBJ2-1; D possibly corresponds to TRBD2 (6 bases). Trimming pared 1 base from V and 3 bases from J, leaving 16 bases between. The CDR3 is made up of 17 amino acids. Germline lookup yields CDR1 SGHTA and CDR2 FQGNSA. The DNA for the CDR3 is TGTGCCAGCAGCTTAGTTCCCCGGGAGCAGGTCTACAATGAGCAGTTCTTC. Amino acid sequence: CASSLVPREQVYNEQFF.

The genes are TRBV5-4 and TRBJ1-2; 7 bases agree with TRBD1. Germline values: CDR1 SGHNT, CDR2 YYREEE (reference sequence). CDR3 length: 14 amino acids. V lost 4 bases to trimming and J lost 4 bases; unmatched junction nucleotides: 7. Here the CDR3 reads CASSRPGTAYGYTF. Here the CDR3 DNA reads TGTGCCAGCAGCCGCCCAGGGACAGCCTATGGCTACACCTTC.

V usage is TRBV18 and J usage is TRBJ2-1, with TRBD2 matching 14 bases. J lost 9 bases, V lost 3 bases, and 10 bases had no gene match. Germline V lookup: CDR1 KGHSH, CDR2 LQKENI. The CDR3 runs 17 residues. CDR3: CASSPGLAGDGVGEQFF. CDR3 DNA sequence: TGTGCCAGCTCACCGGGACTAGCGGGAGATGGGGTAGGTGAGCAGTTCTTC.

This chain joins TRBV14 and TRBJ2-1; 8 positions agree with TRBD1. The CDR3 runs 15 residues. The V segment lost 4 bases and the J segment 7 bases; nucleotides outside the gene matches: 9. CDR1 SGHDN and CDR2 FVKESK come from the germline V gene. The CDR3 DNA follows: TGTGCCAGCAGCCGCCGGGACAGGCAATTAAATGAGCAGTTCTTC. Translation: CASSRRDRQLNEQFF.

The chain carries TRBV28 and TRBJ2-2, with 8 nucleotides matching TRBD1. The CDR3 contains 17 residues. Germline V CDR1 and CDR2: MDHEN, SYDVKM. V was pared by 1 base and J by 1 base, with 5 bases of the junction left unmatched. This CDR3 reads CASSLSPGGQNTGELFF. The DNA for the CDR3 is TGTGCCAGCAGTTTATCGCCAGGGGGCCAGAACACCGGGGAGCTGTTTTTT. Full variable domain (missing parts from reference TRBV28 and TRBJ2-2): DVKVTQSSRYLVKRTGEKVFLECVQDMDHENMFWYRQDPGLGLRLIYFSYDVKMKEKGDIPEGYSVSREKKERFSLILESASTNQTSMYLCASSLSPGGQNTGELFFGEGSRLTVL.

The chain carries TRBV9 and TRBJ1-2, with 9 bases aligning to TRBD1. V gave up 0 bases and J gave up 6 bases; unmatched junction bases: 0. Germline CDR1 is SGDLS and CDR2 is YYNGEE. The CDR3 sequence is 13 residues long. CDR3 bases: TGTGCCAGCAGCGTAGGGACAGGGGATGGCTACACCTTC. Translated: CASSVGTGDGYTF.

The V and J genes are TRBV27 and TRBJ2-2; no clear D. The CDR3 contains 14 residues. Per germline, CDR1 MNHEY and CDR2 SMNVEV (reference sequence). The V end was cut by 2 bases, the J end by 2 bases, with 6 bases between. CDR3 DNA: TGTGCCAGCAGTTTACCCAATAACACCGGGGAGCTGTTTTTT. This sequence encodes CASSLPNNTGELFF.

The chain joins TRBV11-2 to TRBJ1-1; possible D gene TRBD1, 5 bases. This CDR3 is 17 amino acids long. V was pared by 2 bases and J by 8 bases, with 24 bases between. The germline gives CDR1 SGHAT, CDR2 FQNNGV. The CDR3 nucleotides read TGTGCCAGCAGCTTAAGTCGTGCCTGGCAGTACAGGTGGGAAGCTTTCTTT. Translation: CASSLSRAWQYRWEAFF.

This chain uses TRBV9 with TRBJ2-5; weak D call: TRBD1 (6 bases). CDR3 length: 13 residues. Trimming removed 3 bases from V and 3 bases from J, with 9 bases in between. Germline CDR1 SGDLS, CDR2 YYNGEE. CDR3 loop: CASSDWTEETQYF. In DNA form, the CDR3 reads TGTGCCAGCAGCGACTGGACAGAAGAGACCCAGTACTTC.

The V and J genes are TRBV11-3 and TRBJ2-6; possible D gene TRBD2, 6 bases. V lost 5 bases, J lost 0 bases, and 11 bases lay in between. Germline values: CDR1 SGHNT, CDR2 YENEEA. This CDR3 has 16 residues. This chain's CDR3 is CASSTGLYSGANVLTF. The CDR3 DNA is TGTGCCAGCAGCACGGGACTGTACTCTGGGGCCAACGTCCTGACTTTC.

V is TRBV11-2 and J is TRBJ1-5; 8 bases map to TRBD1. CDR1 and CDR2 (germline): SGHAT, FQNNGV. This CDR3 contains 14 residues. V gave up 4 bases and J gave up 7 bases; unmatched junction bases: 6. This CDR3 is CASSSGQGKQPQHF. The CDR3 nucleotides are TGTGCCAGCAGCTCAGGACAGGGAAAACAGCCCCAGCATTTT.

The chain combines TRBV7-2 with TRBJ2-5, with 7 bases identical to TRBD2. V shed 5 bases and J 2 bases; nucleotides not matched to a gene: 14. CDR1 is SGHTA and CDR2 is FQGNSA in the germline V gene. The CDR3 runs to 17 residues. The CDR3 DNA reads as TGTGCCAGCAGCGTAGTCGGTTCAGGCGGGGGTCAAGAGACCCAGTACTTC. Translating it yields CASSVVGSGGGQETQYF.